This T cell receptor (beta chain) emerged from a study of shared clonotypes between healthy human individuals. General observations from the study: Rarefaction showed sorted-subset sequencing was incomplete despite large depth. Sharing across four donors was highest in naive CD4 (around 5%) and lowest in memory CD8 (around 0.4%).

The data were produced by immunoSEQ multiplex PCR, yet TCRdb's version contains in-frame clones alone and is incomplete. The table has 2.3 million or so clones, roughly 93% seen once; the top ten hold 0.39%. Turning to this clone: Its antigen is as yet unknown.

Per germline, CDR1 MNHEY and CDR2 SVGAGI. V lost 7 bases to trimming and J lost 4 bases, with 14 bases between them. The CDR3 loop spans 14 amino acids. Material for sequencing was naive CD4+ T cells from PBMCs. Documented subset: CD45RA+ positively selected. The source of this sequence is a man younger than 35 in good health. Some clones in this sample may be carry-over from other donors' samples. This chain joins TRBV6-5 and TRBJ2-1; D is perhaps TRBD1 (5 bases). The CDR3 nucleotides read TGTGCCAGCACAGCAGGGAACGGGTACAATGAGCAGTTCTTC. The encoded protein is CASTAGNGYNEQFF.